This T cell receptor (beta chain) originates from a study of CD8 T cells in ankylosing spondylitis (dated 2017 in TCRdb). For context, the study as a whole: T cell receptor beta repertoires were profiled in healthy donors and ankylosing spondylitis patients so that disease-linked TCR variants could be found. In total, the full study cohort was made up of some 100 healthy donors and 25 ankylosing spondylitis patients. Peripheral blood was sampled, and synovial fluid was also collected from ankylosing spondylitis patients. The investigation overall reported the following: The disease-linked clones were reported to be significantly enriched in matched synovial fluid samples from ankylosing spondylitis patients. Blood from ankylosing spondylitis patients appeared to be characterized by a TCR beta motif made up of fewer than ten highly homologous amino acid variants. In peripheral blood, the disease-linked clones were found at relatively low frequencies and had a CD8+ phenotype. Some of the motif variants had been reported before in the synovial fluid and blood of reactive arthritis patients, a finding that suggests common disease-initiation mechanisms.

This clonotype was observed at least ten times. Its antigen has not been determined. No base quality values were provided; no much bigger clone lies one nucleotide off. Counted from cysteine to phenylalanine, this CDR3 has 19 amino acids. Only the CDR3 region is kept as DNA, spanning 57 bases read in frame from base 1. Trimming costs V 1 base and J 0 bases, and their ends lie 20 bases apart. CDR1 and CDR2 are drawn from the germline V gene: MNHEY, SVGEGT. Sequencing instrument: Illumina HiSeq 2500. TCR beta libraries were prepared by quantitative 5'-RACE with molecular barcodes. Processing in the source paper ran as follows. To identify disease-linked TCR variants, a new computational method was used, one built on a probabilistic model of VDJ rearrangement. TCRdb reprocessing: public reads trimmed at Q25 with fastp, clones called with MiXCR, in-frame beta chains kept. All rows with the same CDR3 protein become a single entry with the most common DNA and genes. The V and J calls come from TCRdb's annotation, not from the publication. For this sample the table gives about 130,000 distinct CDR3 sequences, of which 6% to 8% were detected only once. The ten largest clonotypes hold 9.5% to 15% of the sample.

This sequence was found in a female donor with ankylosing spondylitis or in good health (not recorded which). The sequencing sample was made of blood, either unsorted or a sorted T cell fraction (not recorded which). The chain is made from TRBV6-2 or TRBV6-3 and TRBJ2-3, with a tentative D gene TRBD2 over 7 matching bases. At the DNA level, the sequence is TGTGCCAGCAGTTACTTCCCACGCGGGGGCCAAACTAGCACAGATACGCAGTATTTT. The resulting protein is CASSYFPRGGQTSTDTQYF.